A single sample is the source of the 28 T cell receptor beta chains below, sequenced in a study of cytomegalovirus exposure and HLA in healthy donors. PCR amplification relied on 60 Vbeta primers (plus 13 Jbeta primers). The table came from immunoSEQ multiplex PCR; TCRdb's copy has only in-frame clones and leaves some out. The data show some 190,000 clones, with roughly 80% seen just once and roughly 1.5% held by the top ten. The sequenced sample was PBMCs. These receptors were taken from a woman in her forties or fifties in good health and CMV-seronegative.

The rearrangement joins TRBV7-6 to TRBJ2-5; possibly TRBD1 for D (5 bases). Germline assignment: CDR1 SGHVS and CDR2 FNYEAQ. This CDR3 region has 14 residues. Trimming shortened V by 1 base and J by 5 bases, and 11 bases separated the two germline ends. The CDR3 loop is CASSLGPGPETQYF. CDR3 bases: TGTGCCAGCAGCTTAGGGCCAGGGCCGGAGACCCAGTACTTC.

The CDR3, as DNA: TGTGCCAGCTCTCCCTCCGGGACAAAGCAGTTCTTC. Its protein product is CASSPSGTKQFF. V gene TRBV18 combines with J gene TRBJ2-1; tentatively, D is TRBD1 (6 bases). The CDR3 has 12 amino acids. V was trimmed by 6 bases and J by 11 bases, leaving 14 bases between them. Germline V gene lookup returns CDR1 KGHSH and CDR2 LQKENI.

This chain links TRBV14 with TRBJ1-2; maybe TRBD1 (6 bases). CDR1 is SGHDN and CDR2 is FVKESK in the germline V gene. This CDR3 is built from 15 residues. V gave up 3 bases and J gave up 5 bases, with 16 bases separating them. The CDR3 is CASSHRTGLKYGYTF. Here the CDR3 DNA reads TGTGCCAGCAGCCACAGAACAGGGCTGAAGTATGGCTACACCTTC.

V gene TRBV5-4 combines with J gene TRBJ2-3; D is perhaps TRBD2 (7 bases). This CDR3 has 15 amino acids. V lost 0 bases to trimming and J lost 3 bases, with 11 bases between them. Germline V CDR1 and CDR2: SGHNT, YYREEE (reference sequence). The CDR3 loop is CASSLVGGLTDTQYF. In DNA form, the CDR3 reads TGTGCCAGCAGCTTGGTGGGGGGGCTAACAGATACGCAGTATTTT.

V gene TRBV27 combines with J gene TRBJ1-5, with TRBD1 identical over 8 bases. From germline, CDR1 is MNHEY and CDR2 SMNVEV (reference sequence). The V segment lost 5 bases and the J segment 2 bases; nucleotides outside the gene matches: 2. The CDR3 length is 14 residues. The DNA for the CDR3 is TGTGCCAGCAGTGACAGGGGTGGCAATCAGCCCCAGCATTTT. Amino acids: CASSDRGGNQPQHF.

The chain links TRBV5-1 to TRBJ1-2; TRBD1 agrees at 7 bases. The CDR3 has 15 residues. With 5 bases clipped from V and 1 base from J, the junction kept 8 bases outside the gene matches. Germline CDR1 is SGHRS and CDR2 is YFSETQ. The CDR3 DNA reads TGCGCCAGCAGGGACCGGGACAGCTTTAACTATGGCTACACCTTC. This gives the protein CASRDRDSFNYGYTF.

The chain has TRBV27 and TRBJ1-2; TRBD1 matches 8 bases. Germline assignment: CDR1 MNHEY and CDR2 SMNVEV (reference sequence). The CDR3 is made up of 15 amino acids. The V gene end was trimmed by 5 bases and the J gene end by 8 bases; junction bases not matched to a gene: 13. CDR3 coding DNA: TGTGCCAGCAGTCCGCGGAGGCAGGGGGCGAAGGGCTACACCTTC. The encoded protein is CASSPRRQGAKGYTF.

The chain couples TRBV7-9 to TRBJ2-5; no definite D call. V lost 5 bases to trimming and J lost 2 bases, with 12 bases between them. CDR3 length: 14 residues. Germline-derived CDR1 and CDR2 are SEHNR and FQNEAQ (reference sequence). CDR3 coding DNA: TGTGCCAGCAGCCTAGGCGGCCTACAAGAGACCCAGTACTTC. Encoded protein: CASSLGGLQETQYF.

This clone was seen just once. In DNA form, the CDR3 reads TGTGCCAGCAGCTTCACAGAATCCTACGAGCAGTACTTC. Translating it yields CASSFTESYEQYF. This rearrangement joins TRBV11-3 to TRBJ2-5; no definite D call. The J call may not be correct, given that the DNA end is closer to TRBJ2-7. There are 13 residues in the CDR3. CDR1 SGHNT and CDR2 YENEEA come from the germline V gene.

V gene TRBV29-1 combines with J gene TRBJ2-1; D possibly corresponds to TRBD1 (6 bases). Trimming cost V 5 bases and J 2 bases, with 13 bases left between them. The germline V gene encodes CDR1 SQVTM and CDR2 ANQGSEA. The length of the CDR3 is 14 residues. This CDR3 is CSVRGRGPYNEQFF. Here the CDR3 DNA reads TGCAGCGTTCGGGGCAGGGGACCCTACAATGAGCAGTTCTTC.

V usage is TRBV18 and J usage is TRBJ2-2; D is perhaps TRBD2 (5 bases). Germline CDR1 is KGHSH and CDR2 is LQKENI. This CDR3 has 13 amino acids. Between the trimmed V and J ends, which lost 4 bases and 5 bases, there was a span of 8 bases. DNA of the CDR3: TGTGCCAGCTCACGGACTGAAACCGGGGAGCTGTTTTTT. This gives the protein CASSRTETGELFF.

DNA of the CDR3: TGTGCCAGCAGCGGAAGGACAGGGTCCTATGGCTACACCTTC. Amino acid sequence: CASSGRTGSYGYTF. This sequence joins TRBV7-2 and TRBJ1-2; 8 bases align to TRBD1. The trim removed 5 bases at V and 4 bases at J, leaving 6 bases unmatched. CDR3 length: 14 amino acids. Per the germline V gene, CDR1 is SGHTA and CDR2 is FQGNSA.

The chain joins TRBV21-1 to TRBJ1-5; the DNA was not used to check the table's D call, TRBD1. TRBV21-1 is tagged as a pseudogene. The CDR3 runs to 15 residues. The CDR3 nucleotides read TGTGCCAGCAGCAGTGGGACAGCTAGCAATCAGCCCCAGCATTTT. Protein sequence: CASSSGTASNQPQHF.

The CDR3 nucleotides read TGTGCCAGCAGTTTCAGGGTAGAGGCTGAAGCTTTCTTT. This sequence encodes CASSFRVEAEAFF. The chain is built from TRBV27 and TRBJ1-1; the D gene is possibly TRBD1 (5 bases). V was pared by 3 bases and J by 6 bases, with 11 bases between. Germline V gives CDR1 MNHEY, CDR2 SMNVEV (reference sequence). This CDR3 comprises 13 residues.

J is TRBJ1-1 and V is TRBV25-1, with D tentatively TRBD1 (5 bases). Trimming shortened V by 6 bases and J by 2 bases, and 16 bases separated the two germline ends. This CDR3 is built from 15 residues. In germline, CDR1 is MGHDK, CDR2 SYGVNS. The CDR3 sequence is CASRSYFQGNTEAFF. CDR3 nucleotide sequence: TGTGCCAGCAGGAGCTATTTTCAGGGAAACACTGAAGCTTTCTTT. The full variable domain, rest sourced from reference TRBV25-1 and TRBJ1-1, is EADIYQTPRYLVIGTGKKITLECSQTMGHDKMYWYQQDPGMELHLIHYSYGVNSTEKGDLSSESTVSRIRTEHFPLTLESARPSHTSQYLCASRSYFQGNTEAFFGQGTRLTVV.

CDR3 in amino acids: CATSSTRTGNPPQHF. Written as DNA, the CDR3 is TGTGCCACCAGCAGTACGCGGACAGGGAACCCGCCCCAGCATTTT. The gene calls are TRBV15 and TRBJ1-5; the match to TRBD1 covers 8 bases. Germline trimming cut 3 bases from V and 9 bases from J; bases unmatched to any gene: 10. The CDR3 totals 15 residues. Germline CDR1 LNHNV, CDR2 YYDKDF (reference sequence).

The V and J genes are TRBV6-5 and TRBJ1-6; D may be TRBD1 (5 bases). Trimming shortened V by 7 bases and J by 14 bases, and 15 bases separated the two germline ends. The length of the CDR3 is 12 residues. Germline V gives CDR1 MNHEY, CDR2 SVGAGI. CDR3 bases: TGTGCCAGCACCGCCCCTGGGGGGACCCTCCACTTT. Translation gives CASTAPGGTLHF.

CDR3 sequence (DNA): TGTGCCAGCAGCTCAGTAGACCGGGACAGTCGCAATGAGCAGTTCTTC. Translating it yields CASSSVDRDSRNEQFF. The chain links TRBV7-9 to TRBJ2-1; 7 nucleotides agree with TRBD1. V shed 4 bases and J 6 bases; nucleotides not matched to a gene: 12. Germline CDR1 is SEHNR and CDR2 is FQNEAQ (reference sequence). The CDR3 consists of 16 residues.

The chain carries TRBV12-5 and TRBJ2-2, with 7 bases identical to TRBD1. Germline trimming cut 0 bases from V and 4 bases from J; bases unmatched to any gene: 5. The CDR3 totals 16 residues. Germline CDR1 LGHNT, CDR2 FRNRAP. The CDR3, as DNA: TGTGCTAGTGGTTTGGTAGGTGCAGGGGGCACCGGGGAGCTGTTTTTT. This gives the protein CASGLVGAGGTGELFF. Combining the CDR3 with reference TRBV12-5 and TRBJ2-2 gives the whole variable domain DARVTQTPRHKVTEMGQEVTMRCQPILGHNTVFWYRQTMMQGLELLAYFRNRAPLDDSGMPKDRFSAEMPDATLATLKIQPSEPRDSAVYFCASGLVGAGGTGELFFGEGSRLTVL.

The chain links TRBV28 to TRBJ1-2; maybe TRBD1 (6 bases). In germline, CDR1 is MDHEN, CDR2 SYDVKM. V lost 8 bases, J lost 8 bases, and 24 bases lay in between. This CDR3 region has 15 residues. This CDR3 reads CASWGGGGRRRGYTF. The DNA for the CDR3 is TGTGCCAGCTGGGGGGGCGGGGGAAGACGGCGGGGCTACACCTTC.

V usage is TRBV7-6 and J usage is TRBJ2-7; a possible D gene is TRBD1 (5 bases). The CDR3 has 15 amino acids. Germline-derived CDR1 and CDR2 are SGHVS and FNYEAQ. The V gene lost 1 base and the J gene lost 2 bases, with 12 bases spanning the gap. This chain's CDR3 is CASSLVDSTTYEQYF. As DNA, the CDR3 is TGTGCCAGCAGCTTAGTCGACAGTACCACCTACGAGCAGTACTTC. Based on the CDR3 plus reference TRBV7-6 and TRBJ2-7, the full variable domain is GAGVSQSPRYKVTKRGQDVALRCDPISGHVSLYWYRQALGQGPEFLTYFNYEAQQDKSGLPNDRFSAERPEGSISTLTIQRTEQRDSAMYRCASSLVDSTTYEQYFGPGTRLTVT.

The chain recombines TRBV7-2 with TRBJ1-1, with TRBD1 as a possible D gene (5 bases). The CDR3 covers 15 residues. CDR1 and CDR2 from the germline V gene are SGHTA and FQGNSA. V gave up 2 bases and J gave up 4 bases, with 14 bases separating them. CDR3 sequence: CASSLSPPRGTEAFF. The CDR3 region has the DNA TGTGCCAGCAGCTTATCACCCCCAAGGGGCACTGAAGCTTTCTTT. Looking up the rest from reference TRBV7-2 and TRBJ1-1 gives the full variable domain: GAGVSQSPSNKVTEKGKDVELRCDPISGHTALYWYRQSLGQGLEFLIYFQGNSAPDKSGLPSDRFSAERTGGSVSTLTIQRTQQEDSAVYLCASSLSPPRGTEAFFGQGTRLTVV.

The rearrangement joins TRBV28 to TRBJ1-3, with 7 bases that match TRBD1. The CDR3 totals 18 residues. Trimming took 6 bases from V and 0 from J; bases not matched to a gene: 14. The germline gives CDR1 MDHEN, CDR2 SYDVKM. In DNA form, the CDR3 reads TGTGCCAGCAGCCTTATTGAGGGACAGTTTTTCTCTGGAAACACCATATATTTT. Translated: CASSLIEGQFFSGNTIYF.

This rearrangement joins TRBV29-1 to TRBJ1-5, with 8 bases fitting TRBD1. The V and J ends lost 7 bases and 4 bases, in that order; junction bases with no gene match: 6. Germline CDR1 is SQVTM and CDR2 is ANQGSEA. The CDR3 totals 13 residues. The DNA for the CDR3 is TGCAGCGCAGGACAGGGAGGTAATCAGCCCCAGCATTTT. The encoded protein is CSAGQGGNQPQHF. Filled out from reference TRBV29-1 and TRBJ1-5, the complete variable domain reads SAVISQKPSRDICQRGTSLTIQCQVDSQVTMMFWYRQQPGQSLTLIATANQGSEATYESGFVIDKFPISRPNLTFSTLTVSNMSPEDSSIYLCSAGQGGNQPQHFGDGTRLSIL.

The gene calls are TRBV7-8 and TRBJ2-2, with 12 bases identical to TRBD2. Trimming at V came to 4 bases and at J to 6 bases, leaving 9 bases not matched to a gene. From germline, CDR1 is SGHVS and CDR2 FQNEAQ. There are 17 residues in the CDR3. In DNA, the CDR3 is TGTGCCAGCAGCTATCCGGGACTAGCGGGTGAGGCCGGGGAGCTGTTTTTT. The encoded protein is CASSYPGLAGEAGELFF.

V usage is TRBV11-2 and J usage is TRBJ2-2, with TRBD2 identical over 7 bases. After removal of 1 base from V and 2 bases from J, the junction contained 4 bases not matched to a gene. The length of the CDR3 is 16 residues. Germline V CDR1 and CDR2: SGHAT, FQNNGV. Here the CDR3 DNA reads TGTGCCAGCAGCTTAGGGGAGGGCAGCAACACCGGGGAGCTGTTTTTT. This codes for CASSLGEGSNTGELFF.

The V gene is TRBV19, the J gene TRBJ2-7, with TRBD1 matching 10 bases. J lost 4 bases, V lost 4 bases, and 1 base had no gene match. CDR3 size: 13 residues. The germline V gene has CDR1 LNHDA and CDR2 SQIVND (reference sequence). The CDR3, as DNA: TGTGCCAGTAGTAGGACAGGGGGTTACGAGCAGTACTTC. The encoded protein is CASSRTGGYEQYF.

The chain combines TRBV19 with TRBJ1-2, with TRBD1 as a possible D gene (5 bases). The V gene's germline CDR1 is LNHDA and CDR2 SQIVND (reference sequence). The CDR3 spans 13 residues. V lost 5 bases and J 8 bases, leaving 15 bases between the germline ends. In DNA form, the CDR3 reads TGTGCCAGTAGTGAACCAGGGTTATGGGGCTACACCTTC. Residues: CASSEPGLWGYTF.